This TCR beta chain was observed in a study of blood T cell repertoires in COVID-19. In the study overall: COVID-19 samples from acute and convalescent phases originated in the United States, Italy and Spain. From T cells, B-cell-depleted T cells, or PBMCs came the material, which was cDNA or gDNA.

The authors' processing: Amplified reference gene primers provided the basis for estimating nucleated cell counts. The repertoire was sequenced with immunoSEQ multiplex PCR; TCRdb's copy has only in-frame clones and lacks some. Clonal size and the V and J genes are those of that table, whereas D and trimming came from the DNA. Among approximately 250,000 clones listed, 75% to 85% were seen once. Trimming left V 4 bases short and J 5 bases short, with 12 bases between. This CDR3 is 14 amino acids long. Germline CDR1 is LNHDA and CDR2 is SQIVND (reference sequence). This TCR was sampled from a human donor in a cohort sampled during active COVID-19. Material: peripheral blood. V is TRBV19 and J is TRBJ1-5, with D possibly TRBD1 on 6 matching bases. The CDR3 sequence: CASSTGQHHQPQHF. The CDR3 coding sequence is TGTGCCAGTAGTACAGGACAGCACCATCAGCCCCAGCATTTT.